Listed below are T cell receptor beta chains from one sample, sequenced in a study of human T cells and chemical hapten exposure. TCRdb redid the calling of the RACE reads with MiXCR, one entry per CDR3 protein. Altogether tens of thousands of distinct CDR3 sequences are present, approximately 9% being singletons, with the ten largest covering around 3.6%. Sample: whole blood, taken in connection with sensitization to the hapten diphenylcyclopropenone (DPC). The receptors originated from a woman in her fifties or sixties with alopecia areata. Some clones in this sample may be carry-over from other donors' samples. Both conserved end residues are part of each CDR3. The order of the fields is J gene, V gene, clone size, D gene, CDR3 DNA, CDR3 protein. A D gene is named only where the DNA matches it firmly. Some rows have no size entry. The others give once, few or many, or a class for an expanded clone.

J gene: TRBJ1-1; V gene: TRBV20-1; clone size: many; D gene: TRBD1; CDR3 DNA: TGCAGTGCTTGGGGACAGTTGAACACTGAAGCTTTCTTT; CDR3 protein: CSAWGQLNTEAFF
J gene: TRBJ1-1; V gene: TRBV27; clone size: many; D gene: -; CDR3 DNA: TGTGCCAGCAGTTTCCAGTCCCAAGCTTTCTTT; CDR3 protein: CASSFQSQAFF
J gene: TRBJ1-1; V gene: TRBV7-3; clone size: -; D gene: TRBD1; CDR3 DNA: TGTGCCAGCAGCTTATACGGGACAGGGAGGTCTGAAGCTTTCTTT; CDR3 protein: CASSLYGTGRSEAFF
J gene: TRBJ1-1; V gene: TRBV25-1; clone size: few; D gene: -; CDR3 DNA: TGTGCCAGCAGGGAGGGGGTCACTGAAGCTTTCTTT; CDR3 protein: CASREGVTEAFF
J gene: TRBJ2-1; V gene: TRBV11-2; clone size: many; D gene: TRBD2; CDR3 DNA: TGTGCCAGCAGCGGAACTGTAGCGGGGGGGCCTAGTGAGCAGTTCTTC; CDR3 protein: CASSGTVAGGPSEQFF
J gene: TRBJ2-1; V gene: TRBV12-5; clone size: -; D gene: -; CDR3 DNA: TGTGCTAGTGGTTTCGCTCCAAATGAGCAGTTCTTC; CDR3 protein: CASGFAPNEQFF
J gene: TRBJ2-2; V gene: TRBV9; clone size: -; D gene: TRBD1; CDR3 DNA: TGTGCCAGCAGCGTAGGGGGACAGGTTAACACCGGGGAGCTGTTTTTT; CDR3 protein: CASSVGGQVNTGELFF
J gene: TRBJ2-2; V gene: TRBV28; clone size: many; D gene: -; CDR3 DNA: TGTGCCAGCAGTTTATGGGGCGACGGCCCGAACACCGGGGAGCTGTTTTTT; CDR3 protein: CASSLWGDGPNTGELFF
J gene: TRBJ2-3; V gene: TRBV20-1; clone size: many; D gene: -; CDR3 DNA: TGCAGTGCTAGGTGGACAGATACGCAGTATTTT; CDR3 protein: CSARWTDTQYF
J gene: TRBJ2-1; V gene: TRBV7-9; clone size: -; D gene: TRBD1; CDR3 DNA: TGTGCCAGCCCCCCACAGGGGGCCGGGAATGAGCAGTTCTTC; CDR3 protein: CASPPQGAGNEQFF
J gene: TRBJ2-7; V gene: TRBV28; clone size: few; D gene: -; CDR3 DNA: TGTGCCGTTCAAACTCCGAGATTGTCCTACGAGCAGTACTTC; CDR3 protein: CAVQTPRLSYEQYF
J gene: TRBJ1-2; V gene: TRBV7-2; clone size: few; D gene: -; CDR3 DNA: TGTGCCAGCAGCTTAGAGAGGCTCTCTGGCTACACCTTC; CDR3 protein: CASSLERLSGYTF
J gene: TRBJ1-5; V gene: TRBV4-1; clone size: few; D gene: -; CDR3 DNA: TGCGCCAGCAGCCTAGAGGGAGCCTATAAAAGCAATCAGCCCCAGCATTTT; CDR3 protein: CASSLEGAYKSNQPQHF
J gene: TRBJ1-4; V gene: TRBV12-3/TRBV12-4; clone size: -; D gene: TRBD1; CDR3 DNA: TGTGCCAGCAGTTCGACAGGGGCGGGTGAAAAACTGTTTTTT; CDR3 protein: CASSSTGAGEKLFF
J gene: TRBJ1-2; V gene: TRBV5-1; clone size: many; D gene: -; CDR3 DNA: TGCGCCAGCAGCTTACAAGAAGCTAACTATGGCTACACCTTC; CDR3 protein: CASSLQEANYGYTF
J gene: TRBJ1-1; V gene: TRBV7-9; clone size: many; D gene: -; CDR3 DNA: TGTGCCAGCAGCCAGAGGGTGACAGCAAACACTGAAGCTTTCTTT; CDR3 protein: CASSQRVTANTEAFF
J gene: TRBJ2-3; V gene: TRBV6-5; clone size: -; D gene: TRBD2; CDR3 DNA: TGTGCCAGCAGTTTTACTAGCGGGGGGGGGGGAGATACGCAGTATTTT; CDR3 protein: CASSFTSGGGGDTQYF
J gene: TRBJ2-6; V gene: TRBV7-3; clone size: many; D gene: -; CDR3 DNA: TGTGCCAGCAGCTTATACGGGACTGACACTGGGGCCAACGTCCTGACTTTC; CDR3 protein: CASSLYGTDTGANVLTF
J gene: TRBJ2-7; V gene: TRBV28; clone size: many; D gene: TRBD2; CDR3 DNA: TGTGCCAGCAGTCTCGGACTAGCGGCCTACGAGCAGTACTTC; CDR3 protein: CASSLGLAAYEQYF
J gene: TRBJ1-1; V gene: TRBV5-1; clone size: few; D gene: -; CDR3 DNA: TGCGCCAGCAGCCCTCTCACGGGTACGGGCACTGAAGCTTTCTTT; CDR3 protein: CASSPLTGTGTEAFF
J gene: TRBJ1-2; V gene: TRBV28; clone size: many; D gene: TRBD1; CDR3 DNA: TGTGCCAGCAGTTTCACAGGGGGAGGCTATGGCTACACCTTC; CDR3 protein: CASSFTGGGYGYTF
J gene: TRBJ2-1; V gene: TRBV19; clone size: -; D gene: -; CDR3 DNA: TGTGCCAGTAGTCTCCCAAGACCGGGGCTAGGGTACAATGAGCAGTTCTTC; CDR3 protein: CASSLPRPGLGYNEQFF
J gene: TRBJ1-1; V gene: TRBV27; clone size: -; D gene: -; CDR3 DNA: TGTGCCAGCAGTTTAGGGTTATACACTGAAGCTTTCTTT; CDR3 protein: CASSLGLYTEAFF
J gene: TRBJ2-7; V gene: TRBV28; clone size: -; D gene: TRBD1; CDR3 DNA: TGTGCCAGCCTTGGACAGGACGAGCAGTACTTC; CDR3 protein: CASLGQDEQYF
J gene: TRBJ2-3; V gene: TRBV13; clone size: few; D gene: -; CDR3 DNA: TGTGCCAGCAGCTTAGGAGGGGAAGATACGCAGTATTTT; CDR3 protein: CASSLGGEDTQYF
J gene: TRBJ2-7; V gene: TRBV29-1; clone size: many; D gene: -; CDR3 DNA: TGCAGCGTTGGGTCATACGAGCAGTACTTC; CDR3 protein: CSVGSYEQYF
J gene: TRBJ2-6; V gene: TRBV29-1; clone size: many; D gene: -; CDR3 DNA: TGCAGCGTTGAAGGGACCGGAGCCGGGGCCAACGTCCTGACTTTC; CDR3 protein: CSVEGTGAGANVLTF
J gene: TRBJ1-5; V gene: TRBV3-1; clone size: few; D gene: TRBD1; CDR3 DNA: TGTGCCAGCAGCCAAGGAGGGGACAGGAATCAGCCCCAGAATTTT; CDR3 protein: CASSQGGDRNQPQNF
J gene: TRBJ1-5; V gene: TRBV11-2; clone size: many; D gene: -; CDR3 DNA: TGTGCCAGCAGCTTCTCGGAGAATCAGCCCCAGCATTTT; CDR3 protein: CASSFSENQPQHF
J gene: TRBJ2-1; V gene: TRBV14; clone size: many; D gene: -; CDR3 DNA: TGTGCCAGCAGTTACATCCTATCCCACAATGAGCAGTTCTTC; CDR3 protein: CASSYILSHNEQFF
J gene: TRBJ1-6; V gene: TRBV6-5; clone size: -; D gene: -; CDR3 DNA: TGTGCCAGCAGGGAAACTCCGGGACGCTCAGGCGCACCCCTCCACTTT; CDR3 protein: CASRETPGRSGAPLHF
J gene: TRBJ2-3; V gene: TRBV10-3; clone size: -; D gene: TRBD2; CDR3 DNA: TGTGCCATCAGAGGACTAGCCCCTAGCACAGATACGCAGTATTTT; CDR3 protein: CAIRGLAPSTDTQYF
J gene: TRBJ2-5; V gene: TRBV5-5; clone size: few; D gene: TRBD2; CDR3 DNA: TGTGCCAGCAGCTTGGGAGCGGGAGGAGAGACCCAGTACTTC; CDR3 protein: CASSLGAGGETQYF
J gene: TRBJ2-3; V gene: TRBV7-8; clone size: few; D gene: TRBD1; CDR3 DNA: TGTGCCAGCAGCTCCCGTGGACAGGGTATCCCAGATACGCAGTATTTT; CDR3 protein: CASSSRGQGIPDTQYF
J gene: TRBJ2-3; V gene: TRBV7-3; clone size: -; D gene: -; CDR3 DNA: TGTGCCAGCAGCTTAAACAGACCAGATACGCAGTATTTT; CDR3 protein: CASSLNRPDTQYF
J gene: TRBJ2-3; V gene: TRBV23-1; clone size: -; D gene: TRBD1; CDR3 DNA: TGCGCCAGCAGTCAACCGGGACAGAGAACAGATACGCAGTATTTT; CDR3 protein: CASSQPGQRTDTQYF
J gene: TRBJ2-2; V gene: TRBV6-5; clone size: -; D gene: TRBD1; CDR3 DNA: TGTGCCAGCAGTTACCTAAGACAGGGGAGTCGGGCCGGGGAGCTGTTTTTT; CDR3 protein: CASSYLRQGSRAGELFF
J gene: TRBJ1-4; V gene: TRBV25-1; clone size: few; D gene: TRBD1; CDR3 DNA: TGTGCCAGCAGTGCCTCCAACAGGGGGGAAAAACTGTTTTTT; CDR3 protein: CASSASNRGEKLFF
J gene: TRBJ2-3; V gene: TRBV2; clone size: few; D gene: -; CDR3 DNA: TGTGCCAGCAGTGAGATGCGGAGCACAGATACGCAGTATTTT; CDR3 protein: CASSEMRSTDTQYF
J gene: TRBJ2-7; V gene: TRBV7-2; clone size: few; D gene: -; CDR3 DNA: TGTGCCAGCAGCCCCCCCGGACCCGAGCAGTACTTC; CDR3 protein: CASSPPGPEQYF
J gene: TRBJ2-6; V gene: TRBV6-2/TRBV6-3; clone size: -; D gene: -; CDR3 DNA: TGTGCCAGCAGTTACTCGATAGTAGCAGGGGCTGGGGCCAACGTCCTGACTTTC; CDR3 protein: CASSYSIVAGAGANVLTF
J gene: TRBJ2-1; V gene: TRBV4-3; clone size: -; D gene: TRBD1; CDR3 DNA: TGCGCCAGCAGCCAAGAAGACAGGGAATACAATGAGCAGTTCTTC; CDR3 protein: CASSQEDREYNEQFF
J gene: TRBJ2-5; V gene: TRBV12-3/TRBV12-4; clone size: few; D gene: -; CDR3 DNA: TGTGCCAGCAGTTTATGGGGGCAGCAAGGGGAGACCCAGTACTTC; CDR3 protein: CASSLWGQQGETQYF
J gene: TRBJ1-4; V gene: TRBV9; clone size: -; D gene: -; CDR3 DNA: TGTGCCAGCAGCGTCGGGGCAACTAATGAAAAACTGTTTTTT; CDR3 protein: CASSVGATNEKLFF
J gene: TRBJ1-1; V gene: TRBV12-3/TRBV12-4; clone size: few; D gene: -; CDR3 DNA: TGTGCCAGCAGTTTTGACGCGAGCACTGAAGCTTTCTTT; CDR3 protein: CASSFDASTEAFF
J gene: TRBJ2-2; V gene: TRBV24-1; clone size: -; D gene: -; CDR3 DNA: TGTGCCACCAGTGGACAGAGAGACACCGGGGAGCTGTTTTTT; CDR3 protein: CATSGQRDTGELFF
J gene: TRBJ2-3; V gene: TRBV12-3/TRBV12-4; clone size: -; D gene: -; CDR3 DNA: TGTGCCAGCAGTTGGGGAGGACCCACAGATACGCAGTATTTT; CDR3 protein: CASSWGGPTDTQYF
J gene: TRBJ2-5; V gene: TRBV5-1; clone size: -; D gene: -; CDR3 DNA: TGCACCAGCAGCTTAGCGGAATCTCAAGTAGAGACCCAGTACTTC; CDR3 protein: CTSSLAESQVETQYF
J gene: TRBJ2-5; V gene: TRBV15; clone size: -; D gene: -; CDR3 DNA: TGTGCCACCAGCAGAGATATGGAGACCCAGTACTTC; CDR3 protein: CATSRDMETQYF
J gene: TRBJ2-1; V gene: TRBV29-1; clone size: many; D gene: -; CDR3 DNA: TGCAGCGTTGAAAAGGGAGGCGGGGAGCAGTTCTTC; CDR3 protein: CSVEKGGGEQFF
J gene: TRBJ1-1; V gene: TRBV20-1; clone size: many; D gene: -; CDR3 DNA: TGCAGTGCTAGAGATGGGAACACTGAAGCTTTCTTT; CDR3 protein: CSARDGNTEAFF
J gene: TRBJ2-6; V gene: TRBV11-2; clone size: -; D gene: -; CDR3 DNA: TGTGCCAGCAGCCCCCTGAGAGGGGCCAACGTCCTGACTTTC; CDR3 protein: CASSPLRGANVLTF
J gene: TRBJ1-2; V gene: TRBV11-2; clone size: many; D gene: -; CDR3 DNA: TGTGCCAGCAGCTTAGAAGGGGCTTCTAACTATGGCTACACCTTC; CDR3 protein: CASSLEGASNYGYTF
J gene: TRBJ1-2; V gene: TRBV7-2; clone size: few; D gene: TRBD1; CDR3 DNA: TGTGCCAGCAGCTTAGCGGTGGGACAGGGGAATGGCTACACCTTC; CDR3 protein: CASSLAVGQGNGYTF